These 18 T cell receptor beta chains were sequenced from one sample in a study of blood T cell repertoires in COVID-19. The table came from immunoSEQ multiplex PCR; TCRdb's copy has only in-frame clones and leaves some out. The sample yields roughly 69,000 clones, less than 90% seen once. Material: peripheral blood. The origin of the receptors is a man aged 50-60 years with active COVID-19.

The V call is TRBV18, the J call TRBJ2-1; 8 nucleotides match TRBD2. Looked up from germline, CDR1 is KGHSH and CDR2 is LQKENI. Germline trimming cut 6 bases from V and 6 bases from J; bases unmatched to any gene: 13. The length of the CDR3 is 16 residues. CDR3: CASSELGLGTVNEQFF. The CDR3, as DNA: TGTGCCAGCTCCGAACTGGGACTAGGGACGGTCAATGAGCAGTTCTTC.

The chain uses TRBV9 and TRBJ2-2; TRBD1 matches 9 bases. In germline, CDR1 is SGDLS, CDR2 YYNGEE. J was trimmed by 5 bases and V by 0 bases; bases with no gene match: 5. The CDR3 loop spans 16 amino acids. The CDR3 loop reads CASSVDPGQGTGELFF. In nucleotides, the CDR3 is TGTGCCAGCAGCGTAGATCCGGGACAGGGAACCGGGGAGCTGTTTTTT.

The genes are TRBV28 and TRBJ2-7; possibly TRBD2 for D (6 bases). V lost 1 base and J 2 bases, leaving 9 bases between the germline ends. Germline V lookup: CDR1 MDHEN, CDR2 SYDVKM. The CDR3 has 14 residues. For the CDR3, the DNA is TGTGCCAGCAGTTTATTAGCGGAGACCTACGAGCAGTACTTC. Residues: CASSLLAETYEQYF.

This chain connects TRBV30 to TRBJ1-2, with D tentatively TRBD1 (6 bases). Between the trimmed V and J ends, which lost 1 base and 8 bases, there was a span of 11 bases. Germline-derived CDR1 and CDR2 are GTSNPN and SVGIG (reference sequence). The CDR3 runs to 12 residues. In nucleotides, the CDR3 is TGTGCCTGGAGTGCGCAGACAGGCGGCTACACCTTC. This sequence encodes CAWSAQTGGYTF.

This clone was observed a few times. The junction does not match germline at one end; this may be a read error. This chain joins TRBV7-7 and TRBJ2-1, with TRBD1 as a possible D gene (5 bases). There are 17 residues in the CDR3. Germline V gene data show CDR1 as SSHAT and CDR2 as FNYEAQ (reference sequence). The CDR3 here is CASSLVPPGAGINEQFF. In nucleotides, the CDR3 is TGTGCTAGCAGCTTAGTTCCCCCTGGGGCAGGGATCAATGAGCAGTTCTTC.

The chain employs TRBV5-6 and TRBJ2-3; D may be TRBD1 (5 bases). Trimming pared 1 base from V and 1 base from J, leaving 10 bases between. The germline V gene encodes CDR1 SGHDT and CDR2 YYEEEE. CDR3 length equals 15 residues. CDR3 residues: CASSLNGAGTDTQYF. As DNA, the CDR3 is TGTGCCAGCAGCTTGAATGGGGCCGGCACAGATACGCAGTATTTT.

The gene calls are TRBV5-8 and TRBJ2-7; 9 bases match TRBD2. V was clipped by 5 bases and J by 2 bases; unmatched bases: 5. The germline V gene encodes CDR1 SGHTS and CDR2 YDEGEE. The CDR3 consists of 14 residues. As DNA, the CDR3 is TGTGCCAGCAGAATAGCGGGAGAGGCCTACGAGCAGTACTTC. Its translation is CASRIAGEAYEQYF.

The chain recombines TRBV19 with TRBJ1-2; D is uncertain. Trimming took 0 bases from V and 8 from J, leaving 13 bases between them. The V gene's germline CDR1 is LNHDA and CDR2 SQIVND (reference sequence). The length of the CDR3 is 14 residues. The DNA for the CDR3 is TGTGCCAGTAGTATAGAGGGTCGACACGGAGGCTACACCTTC. Its protein is CASSIEGRHGGYTF.

V is TRBV5-1 and J is TRBJ2-1; D possibly corresponds to TRBD1 (6 bases). The CDR3 runs 14 residues. The ends were cut back, 4 bases at V and 6 bases at J, with 14 bases in the middle. Germline CDR1 reads SGHRS; CDR2 reads YFSETQ. The CDR3 loop is CASSIQGLFNEQFF. The DNA for the CDR3 is TGCGCCAGCAGCATACAGGGCCTTTTCAATGAGCAGTTCTTC.

The rearrangement links TRBV12-3 or TRBV12-4 to TRBJ1-1; no firm D call. This CDR3 contains 12 residues. V lost 6 bases and J 4 bases, leaving 9 bases between the germline ends. CDR3 region: CASSRSVTEAFF. The CDR3 DNA is TGTGCCAGCAGCCGATCGGTCACTGAAGCTTTCTTT.

This clone was counted a single time. The V and J genes are TRBV14 and TRBJ2-7; D may be TRBD2 (6 bases). Trimming pared 2 bases from V and 3 bases from J, leaving 14 bases between. Germline V lookup: CDR1 SGHDN, CDR2 FVKESK. The CDR3 consists of 15 residues. CDR3 nucleotide sequence: TGTGCCAGCAGCCAACCTCCGGGGGATGTCTACGAGCAGTACTTC. Residues: CASSQPPGDVYEQYF.

This rearrangement joins TRBV6-4 to TRBJ2-3; 7 bases line up with TRBD1. This CDR3 contains 14 residues. Germline V gives CDR1 MRHNA, CDR2 SNTAGT. The V segment lost 4 bases and the J segment 2 bases; nucleotides outside the gene matches: 3. CDR3 sequence (DNA): TGTGCCAGCAGTGTTGACAGGGCCACAGATACGCAGTATTTT. Translating it yields CASSVDRATDTQYF.

V usage is TRBV7-2 and J usage is TRBJ2-1, with 15 bases aligning to TRBD2. The V gene end was trimmed by 5 bases and the J gene end by 2 bases; junction bases not matched to a gene: 4. Germline CDR1 and CDR2: SGHTA and FQGNSA. This CDR3 contains 17 residues. The DNA of the CDR3 is TGTGCCAGCAGCCCTCGGACTAGCGGGGGGGCCTACAATGAGCAGTTCTTC. It is translated as CASSPRTSGGAYNEQFF.

In its sample, this clone was seen a few times. The chain carries TRBV4-1 and TRBJ2-1; 7 bases fit TRBD2. The junction had 8 bases not matched to a gene; V was cut back by 3 bases and J by 6 bases. Germline CDR1 is MGHRA and CDR2 is YSYEKL. This CDR3 comprises 15 residues. The CDR3, as DNA: TGCGCCAGCAGCCAGGTGGGGGGAGGGTCCAATGAGCAGTTCTTC. Residues: CASSQVGGGSNEQFF.

The chain uses TRBV11-1 and TRBJ1-3; the match to TRBD1 covers 8 bases. CDR3 length: 15 amino acids. V shed 5 bases and J 2 bases; nucleotides not matched to a gene: 5. Germline lookup yields CDR1 SGHAT and CDR2 FQDESV (reference sequence). Written as DNA, the CDR3 is TGTGCCAGCAGCCAAGGACAGGGCACTGGAAACACCATATATTTT. It yields the protein CASSQGQGTGNTIYF.

This rearrangement joins TRBV14 to TRBJ2-1; D gene uncertain. Trimming took 3 bases from V and 2 from J, leaving 14 bases between them. Germline values: CDR1 SGHDN, CDR2 FVKESK. CDR3 length: 16 amino acids. CDR3 DNA: TGTGCCAGCAGCCACTCCAGTCTCACTACCTACAATGAGCAGTTCTTC. This sequence encodes CASSHSSLTTYNEQFF.

The chain combines TRBV28 with TRBJ1-2, with D possibly TRBD1 on 5 matching bases. Germline assignment: CDR1 MDHEN and CDR2 SYDVKM. This CDR3 has 17 residues. V was cut by 4 bases and J by 5 bases, with 23 bases left in between. CDR3 nucleotide sequence: TGTGCCAGCAGTTCCTTACTCGGGACTGCTTCAAGATATGGCTACACCTTC. Translated, it gives CASSSLLGTASRYGYTF.

The J gene is TRBJ2-7, the V gene TRBV6-5; TRBD1 matches at 8 bases. J lost 2 bases, V lost 3 bases, and 3 bases had no gene match. Per germline, CDR1 MNHEY and CDR2 SVGAGI. The CDR3 contains 14 residues. The CDR3 DNA sequence: TGTGCCAGCAGTTATGGGACAGGAACCTACGAGCAGTACTTC. Protein sequence: CASSYGTGTYEQYF.